The T cell receptor (beta chain) under discussion was sequenced for a study of T cell responses to AZD1222 COVID-19 vaccine. General study findings and limits: Researchers took repertoire samples only after the peak T cell response had come. Spike-specific TCR breadth and depth were elevated following two AZD1222 doses. Just a handful of AZD1222 recipients tested seropositive at baseline. Females outnumbered males among donors, who were mostly white British; clonal diversity was possibly underestimated.

The assay was immunoSEQ multiplex PCR, and TCRdb's table has in-frame clones only and misses some. The data show about 180,000 clones, around 90% seen once. Of note for this clone: What it recognizes is unknown.

CDR1 and CDR2 (germline): MDHEN, SYDVKM. Between the trimmed V and J ends, which lost 6 bases and 5 bases, there was a span of 16 bases. The CDR3 runs 15 residues. The starting material was peripheral blood, obtained 28 days after the second dose of the MenACWY control vaccine. The V gene is TRBV28, the J gene TRBJ2-2; D call uncertain. This receptor was identified in an adult who received the MenACWY meningococcal vaccine as a control. CDR3 DNA sequence: TGTGCCAGCAGACCAGACAACTTTGGGACCGGGGAGCTGTTTTTT. Translating gives CASRPDNFGTGELFF.